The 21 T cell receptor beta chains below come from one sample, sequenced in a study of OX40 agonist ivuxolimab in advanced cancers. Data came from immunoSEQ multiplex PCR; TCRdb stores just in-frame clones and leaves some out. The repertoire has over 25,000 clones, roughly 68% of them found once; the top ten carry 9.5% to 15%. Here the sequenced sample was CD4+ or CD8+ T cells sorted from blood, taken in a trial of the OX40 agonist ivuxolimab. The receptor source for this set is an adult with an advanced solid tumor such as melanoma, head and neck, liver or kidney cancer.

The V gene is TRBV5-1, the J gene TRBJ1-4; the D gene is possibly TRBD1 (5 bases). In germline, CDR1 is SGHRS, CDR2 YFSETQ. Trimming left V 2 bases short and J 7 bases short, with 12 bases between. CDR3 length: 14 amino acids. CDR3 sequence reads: CASSFGGIGEKLFF. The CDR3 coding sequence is TGCGCCAGCAGCTTTGGGGGGATCGGTGAAAAACTGTTTTTT.

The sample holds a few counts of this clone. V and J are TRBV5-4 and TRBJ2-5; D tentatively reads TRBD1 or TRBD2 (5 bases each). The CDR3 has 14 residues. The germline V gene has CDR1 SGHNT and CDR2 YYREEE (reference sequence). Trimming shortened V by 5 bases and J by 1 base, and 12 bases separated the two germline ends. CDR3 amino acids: CASSSGTVQETQYF. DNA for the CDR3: TGTGCCAGCAGTTCCGGGACGGTCCAAGAGACCCAGTACTTC.

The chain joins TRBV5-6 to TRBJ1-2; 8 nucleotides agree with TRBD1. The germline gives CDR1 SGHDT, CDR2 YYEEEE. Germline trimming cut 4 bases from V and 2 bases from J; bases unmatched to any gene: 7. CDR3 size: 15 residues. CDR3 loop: CASSPRTGKNYGYTF. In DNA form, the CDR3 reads TGTGCCAGCAGCCCGCGGACAGGGAAGAACTATGGCTACACCTTC.

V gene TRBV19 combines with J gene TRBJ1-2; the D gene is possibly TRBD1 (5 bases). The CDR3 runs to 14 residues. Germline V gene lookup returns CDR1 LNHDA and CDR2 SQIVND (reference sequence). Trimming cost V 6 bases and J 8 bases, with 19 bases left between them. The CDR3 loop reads CASSLFFRDEGYTF. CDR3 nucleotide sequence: TGTGCCAGTAGCCTCTTCTTCCGGGACGAAGGCTACACCTTC.

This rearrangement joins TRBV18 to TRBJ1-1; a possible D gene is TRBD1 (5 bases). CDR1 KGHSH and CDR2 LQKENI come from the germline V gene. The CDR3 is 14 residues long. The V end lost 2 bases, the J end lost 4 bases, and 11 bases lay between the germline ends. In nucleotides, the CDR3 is TGTGCCAGCTCACCAGGTTTGGGGGTCACTGAAGCTTTCTTT. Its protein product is CASSPGLGVTEAFF.

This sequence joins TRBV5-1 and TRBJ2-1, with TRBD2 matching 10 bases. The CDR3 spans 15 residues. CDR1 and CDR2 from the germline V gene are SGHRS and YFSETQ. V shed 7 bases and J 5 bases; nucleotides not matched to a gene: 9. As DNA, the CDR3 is TGCGCCAGCGCGCCACTAGCGGGGTTCGACAATGAGCAGTTCTTC. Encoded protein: CASAPLAGFDNEQFF. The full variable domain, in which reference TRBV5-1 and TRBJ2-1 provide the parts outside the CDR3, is KAGVTQTPRYLIKTRGQQVTLSCSPISGHRSVSWYQQTPGQGLQFLFEYFSETQRNKGNFPGRFSGRQFSNSRSEMNVSTLELGDSALYLCASAPLAGFDNEQFFGPGTRLTVL.

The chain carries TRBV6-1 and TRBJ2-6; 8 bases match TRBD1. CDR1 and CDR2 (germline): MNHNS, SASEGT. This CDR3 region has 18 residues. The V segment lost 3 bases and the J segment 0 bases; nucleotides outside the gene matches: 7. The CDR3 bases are TGTGCCAGCAGTGATTCGGGACAGGTTCGCTCTGGGGCCAACGTCCTGACTTTC. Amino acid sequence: CASSDSGQVRSGANVLTF.

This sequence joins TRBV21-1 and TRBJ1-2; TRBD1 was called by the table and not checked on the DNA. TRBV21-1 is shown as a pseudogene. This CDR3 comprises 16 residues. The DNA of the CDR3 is TGTGCCAGCAGCGATAGGACCCTTGGGACAGGGAAGGGCTACACCTTC. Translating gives CASSDRTLGTGKGYTF.

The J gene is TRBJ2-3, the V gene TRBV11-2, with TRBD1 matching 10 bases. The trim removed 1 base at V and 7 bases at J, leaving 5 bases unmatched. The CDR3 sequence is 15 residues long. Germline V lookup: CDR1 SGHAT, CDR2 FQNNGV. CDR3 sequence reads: CASSLAGQGIYTQYF. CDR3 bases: TGTGCCAGCAGCTTAGCGGGACAGGGGATATATACGCAGTATTTT.

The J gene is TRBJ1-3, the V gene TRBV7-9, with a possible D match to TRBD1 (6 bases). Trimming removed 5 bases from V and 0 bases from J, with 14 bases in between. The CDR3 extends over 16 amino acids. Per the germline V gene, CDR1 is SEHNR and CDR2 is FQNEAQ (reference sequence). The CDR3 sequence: CASSPQGPFSGNTIYF. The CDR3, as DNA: TGTGCCAGCAGCCCACAGGGCCCTTTCTCTGGAAACACCATATATTTT.

CDR3 sequence (DNA): TGTGCCAGCAGACAACAGGGGGGGCAGCCCCAGCATTTT. Its translation is CASRQQGGQPQHF. V usage is TRBV2 and J usage is TRBJ1-5, with 8 bases fitting TRBD1. The CDR3 is 13 residues long. The germline CDR1 and CDR2 sequences are SNHLY and FYNNEI. Trimming cost V 6 bases and J 7 bases; bases outside gene matches: 5.

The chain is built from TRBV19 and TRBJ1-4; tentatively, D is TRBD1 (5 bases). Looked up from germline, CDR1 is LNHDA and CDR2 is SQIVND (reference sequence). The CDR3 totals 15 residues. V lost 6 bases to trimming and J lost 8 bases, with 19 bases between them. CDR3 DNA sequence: TGTGCCAGTAGGGCACGGGGCGGGAGAGGGGAAAAACTGTTTTTT. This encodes CASRARGGRGEKLFF.

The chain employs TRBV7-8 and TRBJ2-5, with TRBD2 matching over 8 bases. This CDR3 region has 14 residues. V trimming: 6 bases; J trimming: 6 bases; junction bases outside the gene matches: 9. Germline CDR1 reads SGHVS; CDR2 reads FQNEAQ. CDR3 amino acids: CASSTLPGGQTQYF. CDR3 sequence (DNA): TGTGCCAGCAGTACCCTCCCGGGGGGGCAGACCCAGTACTTC.

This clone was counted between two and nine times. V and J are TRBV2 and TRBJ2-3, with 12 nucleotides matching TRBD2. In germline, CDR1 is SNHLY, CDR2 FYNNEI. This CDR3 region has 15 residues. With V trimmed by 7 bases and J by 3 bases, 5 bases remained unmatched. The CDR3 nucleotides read TGTGCCAGCATTGGACTAGCGGGGAGGACAGATACGCAGTATTTT. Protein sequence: CASIGLAGRTDTQYF.

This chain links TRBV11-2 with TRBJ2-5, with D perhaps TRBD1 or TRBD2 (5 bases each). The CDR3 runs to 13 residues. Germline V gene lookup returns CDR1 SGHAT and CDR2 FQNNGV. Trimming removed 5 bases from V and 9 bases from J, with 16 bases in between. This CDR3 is CASSRDGPGAQYF. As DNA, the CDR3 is TGTGCCAGCAGCAGGGACGGCCCTGGAGCCCAGTACTTC. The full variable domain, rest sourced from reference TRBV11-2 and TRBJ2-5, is EAGVAQSPRYKIIEKRQSVAFWCNPISGHATLYWYQQILGQGPKLLIQFQNNGVVDDSQLPKDRFSAERLKGVDSTLKIQPAKLEDSAVYLCASSRDGPGAQYFGPGTRLLVL.

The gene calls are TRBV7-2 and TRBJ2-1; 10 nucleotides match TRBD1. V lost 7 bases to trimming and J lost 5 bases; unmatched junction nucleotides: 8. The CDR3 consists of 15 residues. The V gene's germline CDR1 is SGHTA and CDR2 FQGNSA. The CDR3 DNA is TGTGCCAGCATCGACGGGACAGGGGTTCACAATGAGCAGTTCTTC. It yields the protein CASIDGTGVHNEQFF. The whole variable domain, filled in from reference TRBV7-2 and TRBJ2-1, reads GAGVSQSPSNKVTEKGKDVELRCDPISGHTALYWYRQSLGQGLEFLIYFQGNSAPDKSGLPSDRFSAERTGGSVSTLTIQRTQQEDSAVYLCASIDGTGVHNEQFFGPGTRLTVL.

The DNA of the CDR3 is TGCGCCAGCGGTTTTCAGAACACCGGGGAGCTGTTTTTT. Amino acid sequence: CASGFQNTGELFF. The V call is TRBV5-1, the J call TRBJ2-2; D is undetermined. Per germline, CDR1 SGHRS and CDR2 YFSETQ. V was trimmed by 7 bases and J by 1 base, leaving 8 bases between them. The CDR3 totals 13 residues.

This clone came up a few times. Here the CDR3 reads CSAIGGTGDSTNEKLFF. The CDR3 nucleotides read TGCAGCGCCATCGGGGGGACAGGGGACTCAACTAATGAAAAACTGTTTTTT. The chain uses TRBV29-1 and TRBJ1-4; 10 bases are shared with TRBD1. With 7 bases clipped from V and 0 bases from J, the junction kept 11 bases outside the gene matches. Germline V gene lookup returns CDR1 SQVTM and CDR2 ANQGSEA. This CDR3 spans 17 amino acids.

Here the CDR3 DNA reads TGTGCCATCAGTGAGGTGGGGACAGGGTCAGATACGCAGTATTTT. Protein: CAISEVGTGSDTQYF. The gene calls are TRBV10-3 and TRBJ2-3, with 9 positions matching TRBD1. The CDR3 has 15 residues. The V gene's germline CDR1 is ENHRY and CDR2 SYGVKD. Trimming removed 2 bases from V and 4 bases from J; junction bases left unmatched: 4.

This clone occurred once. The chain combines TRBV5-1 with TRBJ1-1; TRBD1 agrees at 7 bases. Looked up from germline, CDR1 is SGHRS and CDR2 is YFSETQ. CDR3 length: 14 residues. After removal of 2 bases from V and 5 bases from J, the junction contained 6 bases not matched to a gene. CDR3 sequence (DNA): TGCGCCAGCAGCTTCCAAGGGGGCGATACTGAAGCTTTCTTT. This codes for CASSFQGGDTEAFF.

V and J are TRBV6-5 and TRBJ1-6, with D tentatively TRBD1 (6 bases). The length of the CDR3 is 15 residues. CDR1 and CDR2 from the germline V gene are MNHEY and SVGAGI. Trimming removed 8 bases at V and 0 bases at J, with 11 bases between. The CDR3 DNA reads TGTGCCAGCTCTCCGACAGGCTCCTATAATTCACCCCTCCACTTT. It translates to CASSPTGSYNSPLHF.